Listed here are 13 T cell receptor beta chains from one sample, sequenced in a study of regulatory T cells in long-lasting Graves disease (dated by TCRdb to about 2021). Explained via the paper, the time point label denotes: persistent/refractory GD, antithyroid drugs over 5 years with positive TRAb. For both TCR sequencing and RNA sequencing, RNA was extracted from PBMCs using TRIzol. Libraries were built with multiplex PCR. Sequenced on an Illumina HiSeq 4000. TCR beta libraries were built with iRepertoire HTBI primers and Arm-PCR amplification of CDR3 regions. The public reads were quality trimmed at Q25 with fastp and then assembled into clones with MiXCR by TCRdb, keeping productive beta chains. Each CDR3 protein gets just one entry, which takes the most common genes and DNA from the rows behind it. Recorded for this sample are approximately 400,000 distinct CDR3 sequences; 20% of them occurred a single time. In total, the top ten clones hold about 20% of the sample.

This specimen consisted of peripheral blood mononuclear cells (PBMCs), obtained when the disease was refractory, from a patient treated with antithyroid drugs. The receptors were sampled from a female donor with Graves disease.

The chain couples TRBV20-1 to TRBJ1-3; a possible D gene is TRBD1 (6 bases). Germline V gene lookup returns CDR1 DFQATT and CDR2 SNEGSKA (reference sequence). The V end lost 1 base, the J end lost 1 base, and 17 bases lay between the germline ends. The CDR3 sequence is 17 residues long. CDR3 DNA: TGCAGTGCTAGAGGTGTACCCGAAGGGGGTTCTGGAAACACCATATATTTT. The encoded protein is CSARGVPEGGSGNTIYF.

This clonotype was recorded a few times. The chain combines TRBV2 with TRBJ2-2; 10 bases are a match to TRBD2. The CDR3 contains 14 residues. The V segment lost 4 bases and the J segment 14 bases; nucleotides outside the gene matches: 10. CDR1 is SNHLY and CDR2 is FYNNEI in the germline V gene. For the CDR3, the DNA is TGTGCCAGCAGTGCCTCTAGCGGGAGAAGAATCCTGTTTTTT. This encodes CASSASSGRRILFF.

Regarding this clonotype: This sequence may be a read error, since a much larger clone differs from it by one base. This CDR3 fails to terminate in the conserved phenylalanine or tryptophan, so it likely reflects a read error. The CDR3 DNA follows: TGTGCCAGCAGTGGGGCTAGGGCCTCCGAGCAGTACCTC. Its translation: CASSGARASEQYL. This chain links TRBV2 with TRBJ2-7; no clear D gene. The CDR3 is 13 amino acids. Looked up from germline, CDR1 is SNHLY and CDR2 is FYNNEI. Between the trimmed V and J ends, which lost 4 bases and 6 bases, there was a span of 13 bases.

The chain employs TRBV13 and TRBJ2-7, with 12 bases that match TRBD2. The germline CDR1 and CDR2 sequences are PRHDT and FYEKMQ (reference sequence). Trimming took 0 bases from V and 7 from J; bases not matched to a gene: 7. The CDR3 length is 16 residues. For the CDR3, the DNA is TGTGCCAGCAGCTTAGGCGAGACTAGCGGGAGAGGTGAGCAGTACTTC. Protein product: CASSLGETSGRGEQYF.

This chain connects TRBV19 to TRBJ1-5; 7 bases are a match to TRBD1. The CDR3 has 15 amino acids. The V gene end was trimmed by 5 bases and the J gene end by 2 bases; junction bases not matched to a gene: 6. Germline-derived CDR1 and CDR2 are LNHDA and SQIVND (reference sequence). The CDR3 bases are TGTGCCAGTAGTTGGACAGGCGAAGGCAATCAGCCCCAGCATTTT. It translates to CASSWTGEGNQPQHF. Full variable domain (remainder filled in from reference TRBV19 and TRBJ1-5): DGGITQSPKYLFRKEGQNVTLSCEQNLNHDAMYWYRQDPGQGLRLIYYSQIVNDFQKGDIAEGYSVSREKKESFPLTVTSAQKNPTAFYLCASSWTGEGNQPQHFGDGTRLSIL.

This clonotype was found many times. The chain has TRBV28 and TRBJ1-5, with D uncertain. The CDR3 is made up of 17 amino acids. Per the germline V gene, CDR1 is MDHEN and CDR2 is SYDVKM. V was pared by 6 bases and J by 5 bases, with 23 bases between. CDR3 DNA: TGTGCCAGCAGGAAAGGTCGTGGGGAAATTAATTATCAGCCCCAGCATTTT. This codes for CASRKGRGEINYQPQHF.

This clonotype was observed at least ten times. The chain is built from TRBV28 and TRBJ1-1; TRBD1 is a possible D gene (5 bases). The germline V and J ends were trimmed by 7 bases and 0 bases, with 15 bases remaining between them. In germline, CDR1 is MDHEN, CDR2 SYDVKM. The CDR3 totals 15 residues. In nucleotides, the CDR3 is TGTGCCAGCAATCCAGGAGGGGTTATGAACACTGAAGCTTTCTTT. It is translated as CASNPGGVMNTEAFF.

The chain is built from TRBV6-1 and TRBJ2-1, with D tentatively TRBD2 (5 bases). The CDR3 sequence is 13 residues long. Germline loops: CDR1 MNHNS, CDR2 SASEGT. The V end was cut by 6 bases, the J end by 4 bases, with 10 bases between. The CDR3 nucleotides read TGTGCCAGCAGAAAGACTACATACAATGAGCAGTTCTTC. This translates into CASRKTTYNEQFF.

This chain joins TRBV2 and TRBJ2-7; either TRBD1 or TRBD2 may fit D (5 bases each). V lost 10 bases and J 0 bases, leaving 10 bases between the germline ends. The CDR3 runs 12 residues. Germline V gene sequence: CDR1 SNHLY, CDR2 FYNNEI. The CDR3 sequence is CAIGGFSYEQYF. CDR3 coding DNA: TGTGCCATTGGGGGTTTCTCCTACGAGCAGTACTTC.

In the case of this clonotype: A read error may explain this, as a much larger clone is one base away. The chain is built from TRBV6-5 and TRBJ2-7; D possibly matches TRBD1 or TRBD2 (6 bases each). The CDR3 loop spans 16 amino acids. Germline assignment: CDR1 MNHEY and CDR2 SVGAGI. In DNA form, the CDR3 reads TGTGCCGGCAGTTACTCTGCCCCAGGGGCGGGGTACGAGCAGTACTTC. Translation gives CAGSYSAPGAGYEQYF.

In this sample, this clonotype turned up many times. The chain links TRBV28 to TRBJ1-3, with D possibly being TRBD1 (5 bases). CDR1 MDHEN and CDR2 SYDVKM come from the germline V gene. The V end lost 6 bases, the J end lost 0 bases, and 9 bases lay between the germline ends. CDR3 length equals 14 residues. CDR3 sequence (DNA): TGTGCCAGCAGCGCCGACAGCTCTGGAAACACCATATATTTT. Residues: CASSADSSGNTIYF.

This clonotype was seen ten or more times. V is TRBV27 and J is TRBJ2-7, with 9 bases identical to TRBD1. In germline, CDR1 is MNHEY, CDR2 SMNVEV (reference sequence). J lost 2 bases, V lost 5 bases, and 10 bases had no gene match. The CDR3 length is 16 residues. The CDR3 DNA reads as TGTGCCAGCAGTCCCTCCGGGACAGGGCGCGCCTACGAGCAGTACTTC. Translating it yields CASSPSGTGRAYEQYF.

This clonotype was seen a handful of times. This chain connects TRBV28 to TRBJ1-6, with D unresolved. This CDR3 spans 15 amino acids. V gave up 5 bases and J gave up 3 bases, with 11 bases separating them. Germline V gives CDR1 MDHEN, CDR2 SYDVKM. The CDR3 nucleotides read TGTGCCAGCAGTCTTGATTCTAACTATAATTCACCCCTCCACTTT. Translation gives CASSLDSNYNSPLHF. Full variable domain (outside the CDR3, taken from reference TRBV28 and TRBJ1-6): DVKVTQSSRYLVKRTGEKVFLECVQDMDHENMFWYRQDPGLGLRLIYFSYDVKMKEKGDIPEGYSVSREKKERFSLILESASTNQTSMYLCASSLDSNYNSPLHFGNGTRLTVT.